These T cell receptor beta chains were read from a single sample in a study of CD8+CD57+ T cells in acquired aplastic anemia. One entry per CDR3 protein, called by TCRdb with MiXCR from the reads. The sample carries some 200,000 distinct CDR3 sequences, approximately 60% recorded once. Sequenced input: sorted CD4+, CD8+, or CD8+CD57+ T cells (not recorded which) from PBMCs. The receptors originated from a human donor in good health. CDR3s include the opening cysteine and the closing phenylalanine or tryptophan. Each record gives: J gene, D gene, clone size, V gene, CDR3 protein, CDR3 DNA. A D gene is named only where the DNA matches it firmly. Size is omitted from some rows. Given values are once, few, many or a class for expanded clones.

J gene: TRBJ1-5
D gene: NA
clone size: many
V gene: TRBV12-3/TRBV12-4
CDR3 protein: CASSLEGIVQPQHF
CDR3 DNA: TGTGCCAGCAGTTTAGAAGGGATCGTTCAGCCCCAGCATTTT

J gene: TRBJ2-1
D gene: NA
clone size: NA
V gene: TRBV7-2
CDR3 protein: CASSARTAYNEQFF
CDR3 DNA: TGTGCCAGCAGCGCGCGGACAGCGTACAATGAGCAGTTCTTC

J gene: TRBJ2-2
D gene: NA
clone size: few
V gene: TRBV7-8
CDR3 protein: CASSPEGGNTGELFF
CDR3 DNA: TGTGCCAGCAGCCCAGAGGGGGGGAACACCGGGGAGCTGTTTTTT

J gene: TRBJ2-1
D gene: NA
clone size: NA
V gene: TRBV5-1
CDR3 protein: CASSSDLYDNEQFF
CDR3 DNA: TGCGCCAGCAGCTCGGACCTCTACGACAATGAGCAGTTCTTC

J gene: TRBJ2-1
D gene: NA
clone size: NA
V gene: TRBV9
CDR3 protein: CASSVEGTPNEQFF
CDR3 DNA: TGTGCCAGCAGCGTAGAGGGGACACCCAATGAGCAGTTCTTC

J gene: TRBJ2-7
D gene: NA
clone size: NA
V gene: TRBV5-1
CDR3 protein: CASSLLGTYSYEQYF
CDR3 DNA: TGCGCCAGCAGCTTGCTGGGGACCTACTCCTACGAGCAGTACTTC

J gene: TRBJ2-2
D gene: TRBD1
clone size: NA
V gene: TRBV10-3
CDR3 protein: CAISGTGMNTGELFF
CDR3 DNA: TGTGCCATCAGTGGGACAGGGATGAACACCGGGGAGCTGTTTTTT

J gene: TRBJ2-7
D gene: NA
clone size: NA
V gene: TRBV5-5
CDR3 protein: CASSWGTGEQYF
CDR3 DNA: TGCGCCAGCAGCTGGGGAACAGGGGAGCAGTACTTC

J gene: TRBJ1-2
D gene: TRBD1
clone size: NA
V gene: TRBV5-1
CDR3 protein: CASSVQGQGYGYTF
CDR3 DNA: TGCGCCAGCAGCGTACAGGGACAGGGCTATGGCTACACCTTC

J gene: TRBJ2-3
D gene: NA
clone size: NA
V gene: TRBV7-9
CDR3 protein: CASSVGWDTQYF
CDR3 DNA: TGTGCCAGCAGCGTAGGGTGGGATACGCAGTATTTT

J gene: TRBJ2-1
D gene: NA
clone size: many
V gene: TRBV7-9
CDR3 protein: CASSLVGQPDEQFF
CDR3 DNA: TGTGCCAGCAGCTTAGTCGGCCAACCGGATGAGCAGTTCTTC

J gene: TRBJ1-1
D gene: NA
clone size: NA
V gene: TRBV7-9
CDR3 protein: CASSLGEWTNTEAFF
CDR3 DNA: TGTGCCAGCAGCCTGGGGGAGTGGACGAACACTGAAGCTTTCTTT

J gene: TRBJ2-7
D gene: TRBD2
clone size: NA
V gene: TRBV20-1
CDR3 protein: CSARVPGLDDHPQENQYF
CDR3 DNA: TGCAGTGCTAGAGTCCCGGGACTAGACGACCACCCCCAAGAGAACCAGTACTTC

J gene: TRBJ2-1
D gene: TRBD2
clone size: NA
V gene: TRBV29-1
CDR3 protein: CSVACGGSGGALGEQFF
CDR3 DNA: TGCAGCGTTGCCTGCGGGGGTAGCGGGGGGGCTCTTGGAGAGCAGTTCTTC

J gene: TRBJ2-7
D gene: TRBD1
clone size: NA
V gene: TRBV19
CDR3 protein: CASSISGQGATYEQYF
CDR3 DNA: TGTGCCAGTAGTATTTCGGGACAGGGGGCAACCTACGAGCAGTACTTC

J gene: TRBJ2-1
D gene: TRBD2
clone size: many
V gene: TRBV19
CDR3 protein: CASRTSGPYNEQFF
CDR3 DNA: TGTGCCAGTAGAACTAGCGGTCCCTACAATGAGCAGTTCTTC

J gene: TRBJ2-7
D gene: NA
clone size: NA
V gene: TRBV7-3
CDR3 protein: CASSPDGPYEQYF
CDR3 DNA: TGTGCCAGCAGCCCGGACGGCCCTTACGAGCAGTACTTC

J gene: TRBJ2-2
D gene: NA
clone size: NA
V gene: TRBV15
CDR3 protein: CATSRDGELFF
CDR3 DNA: TGTGCCACCAGCAGAGATGGGGAGCTGTTTTTT

J gene: TRBJ1-6
D gene: NA
clone size: NA
V gene: TRBV7-9
CDR3 protein: CASSLEGGYGYSPLHF
CDR3 DNA: TGTGCCAGCAGCTTAGAGGGCGGATACGGGTATTCACCCCTCCACTTT

J gene: TRBJ2-6
D gene: NA
clone size: few
V gene: TRBV7-2
CDR3 protein: CASSQDHNVLTF
CDR3 DNA: TGTGCCAGCAGTCAGGACCACAACGTCCTGACTTTC

J gene: TRBJ1-3
D gene: NA
clone size: NA
V gene: TRBV9
CDR3 protein: CASRKQGWDTIYF
CDR3 DNA: TGTGCCAGCAGGAAACAGGGTTGGGACACCATATATTTT

J gene: TRBJ2-5
D gene: NA
clone size: NA
V gene: TRBV2
CDR3 protein: CASTEKETQYF
CDR3 DNA: TGTGCCAGCACCGAGAAAGAGACCCAGTACTTC

J gene: TRBJ2-3
D gene: TRBD2
clone size: NA
V gene: TRBV7-4
CDR3 protein: CASNQWGGERDTQYF
CDR3 DNA: TGTGCCAGCAACCAGTGGGGGGGGGAGAGAGATACGCAGTATTTT

J gene: TRBJ2-5
D gene: NA
clone size: NA
V gene: TRBV14
CDR3 protein: CASSRTGGRETQYF
CDR3 DNA: TGTGCCAGCAGCCGGACGGGGGGCAGGGAGACCCAGTACTTC

J gene: TRBJ2-7
D gene: TRBD1
clone size: few
V gene: TRBV20-1
CDR3 protein: CSVGTGASYEQYF
CDR3 DNA: TGCAGTGTGGGGACAGGGGCCTCCTACGAGCAGTACTTC

J gene: TRBJ1-1
D gene: NA
clone size: many
V gene: TRBV24-1
CDR3 protein: CATSDRRGPEAFF
CDR3 DNA: TGTGCCACCAGTGATCGAAGGGGCCCTGAAGCTTTCTTT

J gene: TRBJ2-1
D gene: TRBD2
clone size: few
V gene: TRBV12-3/TRBV12-4
CDR3 protein: CASSSGTSGGPSKFF
CDR3 DNA: TGTGCCAGCAGTTCGGGGACTAGCGGGGGGCCTAGTAAGTTCTTC

J gene: TRBJ1-6
D gene: NA
clone size: few
V gene: TRBV12-3/TRBV12-4
CDR3 protein: CASSLNRAGYSPLHF
CDR3 DNA: TGTGCCAGCAGTCTTAACAGGGCTGGGTATTCACCCCTCCACTTT

J gene: TRBJ2-5
D gene: TRBD2
clone size: NA
V gene: TRBV5-1
CDR3 protein: CASSANSGSYQETQYF
CDR3 DNA: TGTGCCAGCAGCGCAAATAGCGGGAGCTACCAAGAGACCCAGTACTTC